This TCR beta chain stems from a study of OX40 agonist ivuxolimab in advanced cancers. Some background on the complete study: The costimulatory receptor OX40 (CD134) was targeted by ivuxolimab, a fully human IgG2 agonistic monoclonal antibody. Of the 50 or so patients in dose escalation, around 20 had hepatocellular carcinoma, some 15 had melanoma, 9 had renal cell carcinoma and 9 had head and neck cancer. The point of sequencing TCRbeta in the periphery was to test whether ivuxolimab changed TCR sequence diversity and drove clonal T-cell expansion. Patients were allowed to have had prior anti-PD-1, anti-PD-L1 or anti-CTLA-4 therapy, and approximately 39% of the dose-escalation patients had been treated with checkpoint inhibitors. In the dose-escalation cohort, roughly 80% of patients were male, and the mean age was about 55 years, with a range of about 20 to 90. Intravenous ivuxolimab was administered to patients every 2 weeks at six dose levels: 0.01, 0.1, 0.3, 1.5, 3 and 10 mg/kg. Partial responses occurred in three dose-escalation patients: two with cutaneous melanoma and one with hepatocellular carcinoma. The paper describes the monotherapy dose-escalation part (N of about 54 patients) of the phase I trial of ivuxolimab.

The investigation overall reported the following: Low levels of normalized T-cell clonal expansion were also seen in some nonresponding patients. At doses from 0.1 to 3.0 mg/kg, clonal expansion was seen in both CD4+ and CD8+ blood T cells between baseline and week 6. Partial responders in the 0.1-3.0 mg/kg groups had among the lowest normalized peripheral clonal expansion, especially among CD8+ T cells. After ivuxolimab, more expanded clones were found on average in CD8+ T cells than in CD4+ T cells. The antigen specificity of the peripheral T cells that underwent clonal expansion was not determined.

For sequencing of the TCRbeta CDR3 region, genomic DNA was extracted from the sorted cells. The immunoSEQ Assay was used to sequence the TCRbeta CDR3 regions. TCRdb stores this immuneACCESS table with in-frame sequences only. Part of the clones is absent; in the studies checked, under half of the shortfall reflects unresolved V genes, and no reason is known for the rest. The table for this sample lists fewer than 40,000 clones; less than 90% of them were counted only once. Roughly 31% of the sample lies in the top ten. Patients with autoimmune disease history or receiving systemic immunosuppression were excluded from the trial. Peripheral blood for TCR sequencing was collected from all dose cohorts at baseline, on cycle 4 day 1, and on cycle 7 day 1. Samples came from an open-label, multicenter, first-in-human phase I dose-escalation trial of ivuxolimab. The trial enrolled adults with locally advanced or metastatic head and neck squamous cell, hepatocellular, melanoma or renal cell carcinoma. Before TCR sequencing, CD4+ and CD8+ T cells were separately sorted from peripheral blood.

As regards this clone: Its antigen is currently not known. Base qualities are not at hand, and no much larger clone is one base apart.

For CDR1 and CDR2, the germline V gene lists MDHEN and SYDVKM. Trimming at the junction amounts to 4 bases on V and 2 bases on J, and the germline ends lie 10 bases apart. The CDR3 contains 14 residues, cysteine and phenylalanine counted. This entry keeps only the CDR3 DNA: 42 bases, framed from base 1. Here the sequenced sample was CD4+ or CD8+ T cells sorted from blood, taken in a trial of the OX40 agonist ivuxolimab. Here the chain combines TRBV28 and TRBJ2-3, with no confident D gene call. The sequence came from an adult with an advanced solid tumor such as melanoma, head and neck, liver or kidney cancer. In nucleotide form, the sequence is TGTGCCAGCAGTTCAATCGGTCCCACAGATACGCAGTATTTT. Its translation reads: CASSSIGPTDTQYF.